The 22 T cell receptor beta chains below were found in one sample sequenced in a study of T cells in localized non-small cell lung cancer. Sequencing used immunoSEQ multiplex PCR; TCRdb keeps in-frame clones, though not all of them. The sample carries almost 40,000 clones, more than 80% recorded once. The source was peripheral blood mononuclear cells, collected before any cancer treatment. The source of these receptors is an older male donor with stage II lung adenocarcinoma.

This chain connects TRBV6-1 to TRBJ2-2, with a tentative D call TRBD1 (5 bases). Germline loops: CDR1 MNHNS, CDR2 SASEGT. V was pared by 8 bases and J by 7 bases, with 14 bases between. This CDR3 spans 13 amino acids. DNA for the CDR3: TGTGCCAGCCGGCTTGTGGGGCGCGGGGAGCTGTTTTTT. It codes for CASRLVGRGELFF.

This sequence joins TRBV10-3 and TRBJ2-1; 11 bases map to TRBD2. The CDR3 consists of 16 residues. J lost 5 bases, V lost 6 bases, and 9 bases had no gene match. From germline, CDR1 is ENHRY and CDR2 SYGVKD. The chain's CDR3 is CAIRGQLAGVDNEQFF. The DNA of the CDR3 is TGTGCCATCAGGGGCCAACTAGCGGGAGTTGACAATGAGCAGTTCTTC.

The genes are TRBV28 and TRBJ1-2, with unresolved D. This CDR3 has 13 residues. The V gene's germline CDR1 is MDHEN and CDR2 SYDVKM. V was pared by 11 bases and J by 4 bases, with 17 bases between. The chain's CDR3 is CASGDKLFYGYTF. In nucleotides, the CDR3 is TGTGCCTCTGGTGATAAGCTGTTCTATGGCTACACCTTC.

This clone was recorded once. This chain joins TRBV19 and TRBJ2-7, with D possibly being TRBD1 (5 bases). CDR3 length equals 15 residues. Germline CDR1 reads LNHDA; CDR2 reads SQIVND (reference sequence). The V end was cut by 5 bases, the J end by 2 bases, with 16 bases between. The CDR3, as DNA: TGTGCCAGTAGTGGCGGTAGGGGCAGTCCCTACGAGCAGTACTTC. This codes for CASSGGRGSPYEQYF.

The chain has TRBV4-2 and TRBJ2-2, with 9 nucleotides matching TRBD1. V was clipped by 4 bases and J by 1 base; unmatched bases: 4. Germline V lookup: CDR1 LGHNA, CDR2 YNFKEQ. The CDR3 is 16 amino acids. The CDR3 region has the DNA TGTGCCAGCAGCCCACGACAGGGGGGGAACACCGGGGAGCTGTTTTTT. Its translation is CASSPRQGGNTGELFF.

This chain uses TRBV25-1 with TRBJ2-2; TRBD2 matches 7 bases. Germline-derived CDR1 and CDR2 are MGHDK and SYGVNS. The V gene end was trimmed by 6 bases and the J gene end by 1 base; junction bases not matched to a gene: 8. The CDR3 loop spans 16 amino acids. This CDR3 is CASSDPQRENTGELFF. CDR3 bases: TGTGCCAGCAGCGACCCCCAGCGGGAGAACACCGGGGAGCTGTTTTTT.

As DNA, the CDR3 is TGTGCCAGCAGCTTAGCGGGAGGGTCCGATGAGCAGTTCTTC. Translated, it gives CASSLAGGSDEQFF. The chain combines TRBV11-2 with TRBJ2-1; 8 bases agree with TRBD2. The trim removed 1 base at V and 8 bases at J, leaving 4 bases unmatched. The germline V gene encodes CDR1 SGHAT and CDR2 FQNNGV. CDR3 length: 14 residues.

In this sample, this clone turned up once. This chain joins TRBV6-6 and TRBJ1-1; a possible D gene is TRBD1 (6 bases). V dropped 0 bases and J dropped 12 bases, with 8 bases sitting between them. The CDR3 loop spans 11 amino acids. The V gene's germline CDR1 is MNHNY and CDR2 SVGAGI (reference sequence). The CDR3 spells CASSYSTGTFF. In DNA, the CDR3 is TGTGCCAGCAGTTACTCGACAGGAACTTTCTTT.

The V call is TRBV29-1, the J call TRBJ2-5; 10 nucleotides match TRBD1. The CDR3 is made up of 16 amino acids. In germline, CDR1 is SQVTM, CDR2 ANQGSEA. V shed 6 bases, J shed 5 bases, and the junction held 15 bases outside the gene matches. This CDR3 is CSVASGGDRGTETQYF. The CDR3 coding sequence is TGCAGCGTCGCATCAGGTGGGGACAGGGGAACCGAGACCCAGTACTTC.

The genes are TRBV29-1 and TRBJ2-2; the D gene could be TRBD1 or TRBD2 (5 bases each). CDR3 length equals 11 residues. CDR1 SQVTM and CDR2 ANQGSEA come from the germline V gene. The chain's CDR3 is CGGRINGELFF. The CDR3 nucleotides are TGCGGGGGAAGGATAAACGGGGAGCTGTTTTTT.

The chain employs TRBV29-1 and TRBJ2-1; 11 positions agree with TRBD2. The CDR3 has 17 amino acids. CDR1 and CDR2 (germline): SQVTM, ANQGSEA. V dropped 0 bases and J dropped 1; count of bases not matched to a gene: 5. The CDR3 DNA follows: TGCAGCGTTGAAGATCAGGGACTAGCGGTATCCTACAATGAGCAGTTCTTC. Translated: CSVEDQGLAVSYNEQFF.

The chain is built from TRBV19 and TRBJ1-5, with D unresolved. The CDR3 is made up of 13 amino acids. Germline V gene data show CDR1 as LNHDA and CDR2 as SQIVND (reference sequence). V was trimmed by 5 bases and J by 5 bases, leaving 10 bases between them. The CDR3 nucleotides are TGTGCCAGTAGTTCGAGTAGGGATCAGCCCCAGCATTTT. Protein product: CASSSSRDQPQHF. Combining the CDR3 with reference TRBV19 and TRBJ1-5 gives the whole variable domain DGGITQSPKYLFRKEGQNVTLSCEQNLNHDAMYWYRQDPGQGLRLIYYSQIVNDFQKGDIAEGYSVSREKKESFPLTVTSAQKNPTAFYLCASSSSRDQPQHFGDGTRLSIL.

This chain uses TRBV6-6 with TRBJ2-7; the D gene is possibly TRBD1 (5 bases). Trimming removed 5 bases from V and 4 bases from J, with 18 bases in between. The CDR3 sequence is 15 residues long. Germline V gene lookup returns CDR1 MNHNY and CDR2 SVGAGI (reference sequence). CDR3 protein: CASSPPGRVGYEQYF. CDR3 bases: TGTGCCAGCAGTCCCCCCGGCAGGGTGGGATACGAGCAGTACTTC.

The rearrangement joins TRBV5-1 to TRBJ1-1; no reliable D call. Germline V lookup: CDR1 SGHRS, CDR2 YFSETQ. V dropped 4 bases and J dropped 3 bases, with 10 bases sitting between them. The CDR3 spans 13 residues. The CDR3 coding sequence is TGCGCCAGCAGCAAGGACGGGGACACTGAAGCTTTCTTT. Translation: CASSKDGDTEAFF.

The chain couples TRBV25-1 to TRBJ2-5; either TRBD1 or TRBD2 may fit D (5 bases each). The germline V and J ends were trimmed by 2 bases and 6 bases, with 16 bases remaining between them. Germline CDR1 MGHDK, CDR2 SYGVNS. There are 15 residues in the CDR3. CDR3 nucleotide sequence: TGTGCCAGCAGTGAAGGGGGAAGAAAGGGACAGACCCAGTACTTC. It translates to CASSEGGRKGQTQYF. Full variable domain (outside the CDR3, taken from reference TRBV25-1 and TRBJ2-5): EADIYQTPRYLVIGTGKKITLECSQTMGHDKMYWYQQDPGMELHLIHYSYGVNSTEKGDLSSESTVSRIRTEHFPLTLESARPSHTSQYLCASSEGGRKGQTQYFGPGTRLLVL.

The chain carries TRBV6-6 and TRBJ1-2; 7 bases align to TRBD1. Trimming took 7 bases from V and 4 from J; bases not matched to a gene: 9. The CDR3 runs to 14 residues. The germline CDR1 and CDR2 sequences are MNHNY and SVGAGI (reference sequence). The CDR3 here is CASKKGAGGYGYTF. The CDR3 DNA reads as TGTGCCAGCAAAAAAGGGGCAGGGGGCTATGGCTACACCTTC.

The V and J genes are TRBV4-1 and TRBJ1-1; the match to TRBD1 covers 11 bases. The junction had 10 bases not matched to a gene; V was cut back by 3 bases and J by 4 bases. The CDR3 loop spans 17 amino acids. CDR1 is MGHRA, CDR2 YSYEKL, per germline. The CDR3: CASSQVGTGGGRTEAFF. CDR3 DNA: TGCGCCAGCAGCCAGGTCGGGACAGGGGGAGGACGCACTGAAGCTTTCTTT.

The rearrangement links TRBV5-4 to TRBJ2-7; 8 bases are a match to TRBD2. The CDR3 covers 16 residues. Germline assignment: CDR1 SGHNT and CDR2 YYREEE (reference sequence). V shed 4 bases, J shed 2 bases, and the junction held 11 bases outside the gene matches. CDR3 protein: CASSLAGGGSTYEQYF. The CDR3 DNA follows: TGTGCCAGCAGCCTCGCGGGGGGCGGGAGTACCTACGAGCAGTACTTC.

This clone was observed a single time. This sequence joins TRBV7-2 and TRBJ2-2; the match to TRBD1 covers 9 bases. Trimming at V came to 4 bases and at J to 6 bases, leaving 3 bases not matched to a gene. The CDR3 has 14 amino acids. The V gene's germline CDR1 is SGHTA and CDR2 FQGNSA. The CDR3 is CASSSGQGSGELFF. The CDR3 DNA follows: TGTGCCAGCAGCTCGGGACAGGGCTCCGGGGAGCTGTTTTTT.

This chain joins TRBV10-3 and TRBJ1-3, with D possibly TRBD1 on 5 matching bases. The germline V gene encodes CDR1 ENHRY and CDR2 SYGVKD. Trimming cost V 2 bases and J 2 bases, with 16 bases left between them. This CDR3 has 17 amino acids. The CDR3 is CAISEHTGTRTGNTIYF. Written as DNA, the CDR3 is TGTGCCATCAGTGAGCATACCGGGACGAGAACTGGAAACACCATATATTTT.

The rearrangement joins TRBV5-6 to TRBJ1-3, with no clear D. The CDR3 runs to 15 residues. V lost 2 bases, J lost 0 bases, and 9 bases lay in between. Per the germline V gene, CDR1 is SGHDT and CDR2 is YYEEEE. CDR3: CASSLNIFSGNTIYF. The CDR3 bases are TGTGCCAGCAGCTTAAACATCTTCTCTGGAAACACCATATATTTT.

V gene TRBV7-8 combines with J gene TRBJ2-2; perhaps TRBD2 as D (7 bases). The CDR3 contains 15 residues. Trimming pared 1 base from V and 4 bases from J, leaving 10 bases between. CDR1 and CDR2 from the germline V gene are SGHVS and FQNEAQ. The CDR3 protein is CASSLVGGATGELFF. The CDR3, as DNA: TGTGCCAGCAGCTTAGTAGGGGGGGCCACCGGGGAGCTGTTTTTT.